The 30 T cell receptor beta chains below were found in one sample sequenced in a study of CD8 T cells in Susac syndrome. Reverse transcription of about 0.45 to 1 ug RNA was carried out with random hexamers. TCRdb reanalysed the immunoSEQ multiplex PCR reads using MiXCR and keeps one entry per CDR3 protein. The sample comprises about 200,000 distinct CDR3 sequences, approximately 95% of which are singletons, and about 0.08% rests with the top ten. Material for sequencing was CD4+ T cells from PBMCs. The receptors stem from a human donor with multiple sclerosis.

This clonotype was detected only once. This sequence joins TRBV6-1 and TRBJ2-2, with 11 bases that match TRBD1. Germline values: CDR1 MNHNS, CDR2 SASEGT. V dropped 6 bases and J dropped 0; count of bases not matched to a gene: 3. This CDR3 has 16 amino acids. The CDR3 DNA reads TGTGCCAGCAGCCGGGGACAGGGGGCGAACACCGGGGAGCTGTTTTTT. The encoded protein is CASSRGQGANTGELFF.

The chain recombines TRBV5-1 with TRBJ2-2; 7 nucleotides align to TRBD1. The CDR3 contains 16 residues. Germline loops: CDR1 SGHRS, CDR2 YFSETQ. The V segment lost 0 bases and the J segment 6 bases; nucleotides outside the gene matches: 8. The CDR3 DNA reads TGCGCCAGCAGCTTGGAACGACAGGGTGAAGCCGGGGAGCTGTTTTTT. Translating it yields CASSLERQGEAGELFF. Full variable domain (outside the CDR3, taken from reference TRBV5-1 and TRBJ2-2): KAGVTQTPRYLIKTRGQQVTLSCSPISGHRSVSWYQQTPGQGLQFLFEYFSETQRNKGNFPGRFSGRQFSNSRSEMNVSTLELGDSALYLCASSLERQGEAGELFFGEGSRLTVL.

The chain joins TRBV10-3 to TRBJ2-7; TRBD1 is a possible D gene (6 bases). V shed 0 bases and J shed 3 bases, with 15 bases lying between them. This CDR3 has 16 residues. Germline loops: CDR1 ENHRY, CDR2 SYGVKD. The CDR3 DNA is TGTGCCATCAGTGAGTCACGGGACACCAGAAACTACGAGCAGTACTTC. It yields the protein CAISESRDTRNYEQYF.

J is TRBJ2-5 and V is TRBV7-2, with a tentative D call TRBD1 (5 bases). Germline values: CDR1 SGHTA, CDR2 FQGNSA. V lost 1 base and J 5 bases, leaving 11 bases between the germline ends. This CDR3 is built from 14 residues. The CDR3 spells CASSLDGRAETQYF. For the CDR3, the DNA is TGTGCCAGCAGCTTAGACGGCAGGGCGGAGACCCAGTACTTC.

This chain uses TRBV25-1 with TRBJ2-5, with D possibly TRBD1 on 6 matching bases. This CDR3 is built from 15 residues. Deletions cut 4 bases from V and 5 bases from J, with 17 bases between. Germline-derived CDR1 and CDR2 are MGHDK and SYGVNS. For the CDR3, the DNA is TGTGCCAGCAGTGTTCGACAGGCGCCGAGGGAGACCCAGTACTTC. Its translation: CASSVRQAPRETQYF.

The chain couples TRBV24-1 to TRBJ2-3, with D possibly being TRBD2 (6 bases). The CDR3 covers 17 residues. Deletions cut 3 bases from V and 1 base from J, with 16 bases between. From germline, CDR1 is KGHDR and CDR2 SFDVKD. The DNA of the CDR3 is TGTGCCACCAGTGATGGGGGAGGACCCTCTGGCACAGATACGCAGTATTTT. Encoded protein: CATSDGGGPSGTDTQYF.

This clonotype was counted once. The chain is built from TRBV20-1 and TRBJ2-5; the match to TRBD2 covers 9 bases. Germline trimming cut 6 bases from V and 2 bases from J; bases unmatched to any gene: 10. Germline assignment: CDR1 DFQATT and CDR2 SNEGSKA (reference sequence). The CDR3 contains 15 residues. In nucleotides, the CDR3 is TGCAGTGCGTCAGGTGGCGGGGGGGAGCAAGAGACCCAGTACTTC. It encodes CSASGGGGEQETQYF.

This CDR3 reads CASSLSGTPKQFF. The CDR3 DNA reads TGTGCCAGCAGTTTATCTGGGACGCCCAAGCAGTTCTTC. The chain links TRBV27 to TRBJ2-1; D is possibly TRBD1 or TRBD2 (5 bases each). There are 13 residues in the CDR3. Between the trimmed V and J ends, which lost 0 bases and 11 bases, there was a span of 11 bases. CDR1 MNHEY and CDR2 SMNVEV come from the germline V gene (reference sequence).

V usage is TRBV6-1 and J usage is TRBJ1-5; D gene ambiguous. This CDR3 has 13 amino acids. Deletions cut 1 base from V and 6 bases from J, with 7 bases between. Germline values: CDR1 MNHNS, CDR2 SASEGT. The CDR3 DNA follows: TGTGCCAGCAGTGAAGTTCCCGGTCAGCCCCAGCATTTT. Amino acids: CASSEVPGQPQHF.

The genes are TRBV20-1 and TRBJ2-1; 9 nucleotides match TRBD2. J was trimmed by 8 bases and V by 0 bases; bases with no gene match: 8. The length of the CDR3 is 15 residues. Germline V gene sequence: CDR1 DFQATT, CDR2 SNEGSKA (reference sequence). The CDR3 reads CSARDGAGGGHEQFF. The CDR3 nucleotides read TGCAGTGCTAGAGACGGAGCGGGGGGCGGGCATGAGCAGTTCTTC.

The chain uses TRBV12-3 or TRBV12-4 and TRBJ2-1; tentatively, D is TRBD2 (6 bases). CDR3 length equals 16 residues. V was trimmed by 6 bases and J by 4 bases, leaving 19 bases between them. The CDR3 DNA follows: TGTGCCAGCAGCCCGGCCGCCGGGGGACGGTACAATGAGCAGTTCTTC. It specifies CASSPAAGGRYNEQFF.

This chain connects TRBV4-2 to TRBJ1-1, with D hard to call. This CDR3 spans 15 amino acids. V was clipped by 0 bases and J by 1 base, with 9 bases between them. Germline V gene data show CDR1 as LGHNA and CDR2 as YNFKEQ. The CDR3 DNA follows: TGTGCCAGCAGCCAAGATGATTTGGCGAACACTGAAGCTTTCTTT. The encoded protein is CASSQDDLANTEAFF.

V is TRBV23-1 and J is TRBJ1-1; D possibly corresponds to TRBD1 (5 bases). TRBV23-1 is an ORF; its function is uncertain. The CDR3 is made up of 16 amino acids. The V and J ends lost 2 bases and 10 bases respectively, with 23 bases between them. This CDR3 is CASSQAVRRPNQGAFF. The CDR3 coding sequence is TGCGCCAGCAGTCAAGCTGTCAGACGCCCTAATCAGGGAGCTTTCTTT.

The chain couples TRBV4-2 to TRBJ2-1; 13 positions match TRBD2. J was trimmed by 3 bases and V by 1 base; bases with no gene match: 3. Per the germline V gene, CDR1 is LGHNA and CDR2 is YNFKEQ. This CDR3 spans 17 amino acids. The CDR3 coding sequence is TGTGCCAGCAGCCAAGGGACTAGCGGGGGAATCTACAATGAGCAGTTCTTC. Its translation: CASSQGTSGGIYNEQFF.

The chain recombines TRBV20-1 with TRBJ2-1; 7 bases are shared with TRBD2. The CDR3 sequence is 13 residues long. CDR1 is DFQATT and CDR2 is SNEGSKA in the germline V gene (reference sequence). V was pared by 5 bases and J by 8 bases, with 9 bases of the junction left unmatched. CDR3 DNA: TGCAGTGCTGTCGGCTGGGGGGGGGATGAGCAGTTCTTC. It translates to CSAVGWGGDEQFF.

The V and J genes are TRBV3-1 and TRBJ1-1; maybe TRBD1 (5 bases). The CDR3 sequence is 13 residues long. The germline gives CDR1 LGHDT, CDR2 YNNKEL (reference sequence). V shed 11 bases and J shed 1 base, with 14 bases lying between them. The CDR3 protein is CAASRGRNTEAFF. Here the CDR3 DNA reads TGTGCCGCTTCACGGGGGAGGAACACTGAAGCTTTCTTT.

This clonotype has a handful of counts. The rearrangement joins TRBV30 to TRBJ2-3; tentatively, D is TRBD2 (5 bases). Trimming pared 0 bases from V and 1 base from J, leaving 11 bases between. This CDR3 has 15 amino acids. Looked up from germline, CDR1 is GTSNPN and CDR2 is SVGIG (reference sequence). The DNA of the CDR3 is TGTGCCTGGAGTGTACGTGCGGGCCGCACAGATACGCAGTATTTT. This sequence encodes CAWSVRAGRTDTQYF.

The V and J genes are TRBV20-1 and TRBJ1-5; perhaps TRBD1 as D (6 bases). The germline V and J ends were trimmed by 5 bases and 7 bases, with 15 bases remaining between them. The CDR3 loop spans 13 amino acids. Germline V CDR1 and CDR2: DFQATT, SNEGSKA (reference sequence). The CDR3 protein is CSAGGPHKQPQHF. In nucleotides, the CDR3 is TGCAGTGCTGGGGGCCCTCATAAACAGCCCCAGCATTTT.

V and J are TRBV12-3 or TRBV12-4 and TRBJ1-5; D is possibly TRBD1 (5 bases). Deletions cut 7 bases from V and 5 bases from J, with 15 bases between. This CDR3 comprises 14 residues. CDR3 bases: TGTGCCAGCACCCATCGGGGGAGGCATCAGCCCCAGCATTTT. Translated: CASTHRGRHQPQHF.

The chain recombines TRBV18 with TRBJ2-3; no clear D gene. V lost 8 bases and J 0 bases, leaving 12 bases between the germline ends. CDR3 length equals 14 residues. Looked up from germline, CDR1 is KGHSH and CDR2 is LQKENI. CDR3 bases: TGTGCCAGCATAAAAGCTCCTAGCACAGATACGCAGTATTTT. Protein sequence: CASIKAPSTDTQYF.

The chain combines TRBV7-3 with TRBJ2-5; 10 nucleotides agree with TRBD1. This CDR3 is 14 amino acids long. V lost 5 bases to trimming and J lost 5 bases; unmatched junction nucleotides: 5. The germline gives CDR1 SGHTA, CDR2 FQGTGA. CDR3 loop: CASSPDRGGETQYF. In nucleotides, the CDR3 is TGTGCCAGCAGCCCGGACAGGGGGGGTGAGACCCAGTACTTC. The full variable domain, completed using reference TRBV7-3 and TRBJ2-5, is GAGVSQTPSNKVTEKGKYVELRCDPISGHTALYWYRQSLGQGPEFLIYFQGTGAADDSGLPNDRFFAVRPEGSVSTLKIQRTERGDSAVYLCASSPDRGGETQYFGPGTRLLVL.

The V call is TRBV9, the J call TRBJ2-6; D ambiguous. Germline V gene lookup returns CDR1 SGDLS and CDR2 YYNGEE. This CDR3 is built from 18 residues. Trimming removed 4 bases at V and 4 bases at J, with 21 bases between. CDR3 residues: CASSHVGGHEYGANVLTF. CDR3 in DNA: TGTGCCAGCAGCCACGTGGGCGGTCATGAGTACGGGGCCAACGTCCTGACTTTC.

The genes are TRBV20-1 and TRBJ1-2; the D gene is possibly TRBD1 (5 bases). CDR3 length equals 15 residues. The germline V gene encodes CDR1 DFQATT and CDR2 SNEGSKA (reference sequence). Here the CDR3 reads CGSSSGGGRNYGYTF. CDR3 nucleotide sequence: TGCGGGTCATCCAGCGGGGGGGGTAGGAACTATGGCTACACCTTC.

This sequence joins TRBV5-1 and TRBJ2-5; D gene uncertain. V was cut by 5 bases and J by 5 bases, with 19 bases left in between. This CDR3 contains 15 residues. Germline V gene data show CDR1 as SGHRS and CDR2 as YFSETQ. The CDR3 here is CASRATGGQGETQYF. The CDR3 DNA is TGCGCCAGCAGGGCGACGGGCGGCCAAGGGGAGACCCAGTACTTC.

The chain has TRBV30 and TRBJ1-5; no clear D gene. V gave up 0 bases and J gave up 8 bases, with 14 bases separating them. Germline CDR1 reads GTSNPN; CDR2 reads SVGIG (reference sequence). The CDR3 runs to 14 residues. CDR3 nucleotides: TGTGCCTGGAGTGTTGGGTCGGTTGGTAAGCCCCAGCATTTT. Protein: CAWSVGSVGKPQHF.

CDR3 amino acids: CAWSDGRGEETQYF. As DNA, the CDR3 is TGTGCCTGGAGTGATGGTAGGGGTGAAGAGACCCAGTACTTC. V is TRBV30 and J is TRBJ2-5, with D perhaps TRBD1 (5 bases). Germline CDR1 and CDR2: GTSNPN and SVGIG (reference sequence). The length of the CDR3 is 14 residues. Trimming cost V 1 base and J 3 bases, with 12 bases left between them.

The V gene is TRBV30, the J gene TRBJ2-3, with 7 bases fitting TRBD2. The CDR3 is 12 amino acids. Trimming at V came to 4 bases and at J to 5 bases, leaving 3 bases not matched to a gene. Germline-derived CDR1 and CDR2 are GTSNPN and SVGIG (reference sequence). As DNA, the CDR3 is TGTGCCTGGAACCCGGGGGGAGATACGCAGTATTTT. Translating gives CAWNPGGDTQYF. Using reference TRBV30 and TRBJ2-3 for the parts outside the CDR3, the full variable domain is SQTIHQWPATLVQPVGSPLSLECTVEGTSNPNLYWYRQAAGRGLQLLFYSVGIGQISSEVPQNLSASRPQDRQFILSSKKLLLSDSGFYLCAWNPGGDTQYFGPGTRLTVL.

This chain joins TRBV29-1 and TRBJ1-2, with 8 bases aligning to TRBD1. V gave up 3 bases and J gave up 8 bases; unmatched junction bases: 5. Per the germline V gene, CDR1 is SQVTM and CDR2 is ANQGSEA. The CDR3 length is 12 residues. DNA of the CDR3: TGCAGCGTTGACAGGGGGCTTTTAGGCTACACCTTC. The encoded protein is CSVDRGLLGYTF. The entire variable domain, with the rest obtained from reference TRBV29-1 and TRBJ1-2, is as follows: SAVISQKPSRDICQRGTSLTIQCQVDSQVTMMFWYRQQPGQSLTLIATANQGSEATYESGFVIDKFPISRPNLTFSTLTVSNMSPEDSSIYLCSVDRGLLGYTFGSGTRLTVV.

This chain links TRBV7-2 with TRBJ2-3, with D unresolved. Looked up from germline, CDR1 is SGHTA and CDR2 is FQGNSA. V was shortened by 8 bases and J by 4 bases, with 10 bases between the two germline ends. This CDR3 region has 12 residues. The CDR3 sequence is CASGPSADTQYF. DNA of the CDR3: TGTGCCAGCGGTCCTTCCGCAGATACGCAGTATTTT.

The chain has TRBV28 and TRBJ1-1; D might be TRBD1 (5 bases). The V gene lost 4 bases and the J gene lost 7 bases, with 25 bases spanning the gap. The CDR3 spans 17 residues. The germline V gene encodes CDR1 MDHEN and CDR2 SYDVKM. The CDR3 sequence is CASSSSRVPNPIGEAFF. The DNA of the CDR3 is TGTGCCAGCAGTTCCTCCAGGGTGCCAAACCCTATAGGTGAAGCTTTCTTT.